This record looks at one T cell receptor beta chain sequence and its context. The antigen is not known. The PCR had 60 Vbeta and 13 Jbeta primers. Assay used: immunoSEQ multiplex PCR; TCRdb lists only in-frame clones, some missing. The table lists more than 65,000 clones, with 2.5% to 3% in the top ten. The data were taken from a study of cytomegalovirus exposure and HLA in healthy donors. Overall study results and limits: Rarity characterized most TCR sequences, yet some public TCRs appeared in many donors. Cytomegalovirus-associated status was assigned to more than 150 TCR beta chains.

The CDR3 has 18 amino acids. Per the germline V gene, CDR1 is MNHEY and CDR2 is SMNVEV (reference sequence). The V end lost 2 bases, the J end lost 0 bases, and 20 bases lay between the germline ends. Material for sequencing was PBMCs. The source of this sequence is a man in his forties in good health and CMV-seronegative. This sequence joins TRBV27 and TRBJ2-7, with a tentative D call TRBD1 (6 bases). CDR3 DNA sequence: TGTGCCAGCAGTTTAAACCCCCCTCGGGACATAAACTCCTACGAGCAGTACTTC. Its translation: CASSLNPPRDINSYEQYF.